The 23 T cell receptor beta chains below were found in one sample sequenced in a study of T cells in Graves' hyperthyroidism and ophthalmopathy. From RNA transcripts, TCR beta CDR3 regions were amplified. Carried out on the TCR CDR3, a first-round RT-PCR used the HTBI primer set. In TCRdb, the multiplex PCR reads were re-called with MiXCR into one record per CDR3 protein. The table shows under 700,000 distinct CDR3 sequences, with under 60% occurring only once. The sequencing input was peripheral blood or thyroid tissue (not recorded which). The source of these receptors is a woman between 18 and 30 years old with Graves' hyperthyroidism.

On this clonotype: This may be a read error: a much more frequent sequence differs by one nucleotide. This chain uses TRBV7-9 with TRBJ1-1; D perhaps matches TRBD1 (5 bases). With 3 bases removed from V and 0 bases from J, the gap between germline ends came to 11 bases. Germline CDR1 is SEHNR and CDR2 is FQNEAQ (reference sequence). This CDR3 contains 15 residues. The CDR3 region has the DNA TGTGCCAGCAGCTTTCCGCTGACAGTGAACACTGAAGCTTTCTTT. Translation: CASSFPLTVNTEAFF.

With respect to this clonotype: Since a much larger clone is just one base distant, this may be a read error. The CDR3 does not close with the conserved phenylalanine or tryptophan, likely indicating a read error. The gene calls are TRBV7-9 and TRBJ1-1; the D is unclear. There are 12 residues in the CDR3. Trimming left V 3 bases short and J 8 bases short, with 10 bases between. CDR1 is SEHNR and CDR2 is FQNEAQ in the germline V gene (reference sequence). The CDR3: CASSLGNVEAFL. DNA for the CDR3: TGTGCCAGCAGCTTGGGGAACGTGGAAGCTTTCCTT.

This rearrangement joins TRBV2 to TRBJ2-5; possible D gene TRBD1, 6 bases. Trimming stripped 7 bases from V and 5 bases from J, with 14 bases between. The CDR3 length is 13 residues. The germline CDR1 and CDR2 sequences are SNHLY and FYNNEI. The CDR3 protein is CASTDQGQETQYF. CDR3 nucleotide sequence: TGTGCCAGCACCGACCAGGGGCAGGAGACCCAGTACTTC.

The chain recombines TRBV7-2 with TRBJ2-7; D may correspond to TRBD1 or TRBD2 (5 bases each). This CDR3 is built from 15 residues. V gave up 3 bases and J gave up 2 bases, with 14 bases separating them. Germline V gene lookup returns CDR1 SGHTA and CDR2 FQGNSA. In DNA, the CDR3 is TGTGCCAGCAGCTTTGGGGGAGACAGTACCTACGAGCAGTACTTC. Encoded protein: CASSFGGDSTYEQYF. The full variable domain, in which reference TRBV7-2 and TRBJ2-7 provide the parts outside the CDR3, is GAGVSQSPSNKVTEKGKDVELRCDPISGHTALYWYRQSLGQGLEFLIYFQGNSAPDKSGLPSDRFSAERTGGSVSTLTIQRTQQEDSAVYLCASSFGGDSTYEQYFGPGTRLTVT.

The sample holds many counts of this clonotype. The J gene is TRBJ2-2, the V gene TRBV7-2; maybe TRBD2 (5 bases). The CDR3 spans 13 residues. Germline V lookup: CDR1 SGHTA, CDR2 FQGNSA. V was clipped by 7 bases and J by 6 bases, with 12 bases between them. The DNA for the CDR3 is TGTGCCAGCACCCTCTACGGGGCCGGGGAGCTGTTTTTT. Translation: CASTLYGAGELFF.

Worth noting for this clonotype: A much larger clone is a single base away; this may be a read error. The gene calls are TRBV14 and TRBJ1-2; D is possibly TRBD1 (5 bases). Trimming took off 5 bases at V and 6 bases at J, with 16 bases between the two ends. The germline CDR1 and CDR2 sequences are SGHDN and FVKESK. This CDR3 region has 14 residues. CDR3 sequence reads: CASSFPGTQDGYTF. In nucleotides, the CDR3 is TGTGCCAGCAGCTTTCCCGGGACTCAAGATGGCTACACCTTC.

This clonotype was seen a few times. The CDR3 loop reads CASSPLAIRGSYEQYF. Written as DNA, the CDR3 is TGTGCCAGCAGCCCCCTCGCTATTCGGGGCTCCTACGAGCAGTACTTC. V is TRBV7-8 and J is TRBJ2-7; possible D gene TRBD2, 5 bases. From germline, CDR1 is SGHVS and CDR2 FQNEAQ. The V and J ends lost 5 bases and 0 bases respectively, with 17 bases between them. The CDR3 extends over 16 amino acids.

About this clonotype: A read error may produce the germline difference seen at one junction end. CDR3 in DNA: TGTGCCAGCGGTGAAGCTAGCAGGAGGACAGATACGCAGTATTTT. Amino acids: CASGEASRRTDTQYF. The V and J genes are TRBV2 and TRBJ2-3, with D possibly TRBD2 on 5 matching bases. This CDR3 comprises 15 residues. From germline, CDR1 is SNHLY and CDR2 FYNNEI.

This clonotype was detected a few times. The CDR3 does not end in the conserved phenylalanine or tryptophan, so this is likely a read error. It is unclear where the CDR3 begins or ends on the DNA, so no DNA is shown, and the CDR3 is as TCRdb lists it. The genes are TRBV7-7 and TRBJ2-5. Looked up from germline, CDR1 is SSHAT and CDR2 is FNYEAQ (reference sequence). From its first to its last residue, the CDR3 has 9 amino acids. The chain's CDR3 is CASSLYSTS.

This clonotype has just a few counts. The V call is TRBV20-1, the J call TRBJ1-1, with 7 bases identical to TRBD1. Trimming took 2 bases from V and 4 from J; bases not matched to a gene: 7. Germline V gene sequence: CDR1 DFQATT, CDR2 SNEGSKA (reference sequence). This CDR3 has 14 residues. The CDR3 spells CSARLVRGSTEAFF. The CDR3 DNA sequence: TGCAGTGCTAGATTAGTCAGGGGGAGCACTGAAGCTTTCTTT.

This clonotype was detected once. The chain employs TRBV5-6 and TRBJ2-7; 10 bases line up with TRBD2. Germline CDR1 reads SGHDT; CDR2 reads YYEEEE. This CDR3 contains 14 residues. J gave up 2 bases and V 3 bases, and 2 bases lay outside the gene matches. CDR3 bases: TGTGCCAGCAGCTGGGGGACTAGCGCCTACGAGCAGTACTTC. It encodes CASSWGTSAYEQYF.

The chain is built from TRBV7-9 and TRBJ1-2; D is ambiguous. CDR1 and CDR2 (germline): SEHNR, FQNEAQ (reference sequence). The CDR3 is 12 residues long. Trimming cost V 4 bases and J 6 bases, with 9 bases left between them. The CDR3 is CASSSQYDGYTF. The CDR3 DNA sequence: TGTGCCAGCAGCTCGCAGTACGATGGCTACACCTTC.

This sequence joins TRBV7-7 and TRBJ1-1; tentative D call: TRBD1 (5 bases). The CDR3 consists of 13 residues. With 8 bases removed from V and 5 bases from J, the gap between germline ends came to 15 bases. Germline CDR1 reads SSHAT; CDR2 reads FNYEAQ (reference sequence). CDR3 loop: CASFTEGRTEAFF. The CDR3 DNA sequence: TGTGCCAGCTTCACAGAGGGACGGACTGAAGCTTTCTTT.

Points on this clonotype: An end of the junction differs from the germline gene, which may be a read error. The chain has TRBV24-1 and TRBJ1-4; D remains ambiguous. In germline, CDR1 is KGHDR, CDR2 SFDVKD. This CDR3 spans 13 amino acids. DNA of the CDR3: TGTGCCAGCAGTGATTTGACGGATGAAATACTGTTTTTT. Protein product: CASSDLTDEILFF.

This clonotype was found many times. The chain joins TRBV24-1 to TRBJ1-5; perhaps TRBD1 as D (5 bases). CDR1 is KGHDR, CDR2 SFDVKD, per germline. Trimming cost V 3 bases and J 3 bases, with 11 bases left between them. This CDR3 contains 15 residues. CDR3 sequence (DNA): TGTGCCACCAGTGATCCGGGAGGGGACAATCAGCCCCAGCATTTT. This sequence encodes CATSDPGGDNQPQHF.

This clonotype occurred a few times. The chain combines TRBV29-1 with TRBJ2-7, with TRBD2 matching over 8 bases. With 6 bases clipped from V and 1 base from J, the junction kept 8 bases outside the gene matches. The CDR3 spans 14 residues. Germline CDR1 reads SQVTM; CDR2 reads ANQGSEA. CDR3 loop: CSVTPTSASYEQYF. In DNA, the CDR3 is TGCAGCGTAACCCCGACTAGCGCTTCCTACGAGCAGTACTTC.

This clonotype appeared a few times. This rearrangement joins TRBV9 to TRBJ2-7, with TRBD2 as a possible D gene (6 bases). V was clipped by 0 bases and J by 3 bases, with 10 bases between them. The CDR3 covers 14 residues. Germline V gene data show CDR1 as SGDLS and CDR2 as YYNGEE. In nucleotides, the CDR3 is TGTGCCAGCAGCGTAGCTTCTAGCGACTACGAGCAGTACTTC. Protein: CASSVASSDYEQYF.

This clonotype was counted between two and nine times. This rearrangement joins TRBV7-9 to TRBJ1-3; D might be TRBD1 (6 bases). V was shortened by 3 bases and J by 0 bases, with 9 bases between the two germline ends. The CDR3 consists of 15 residues. Germline V gene sequence: CDR1 SEHNR, CDR2 FQNEAQ (reference sequence). The CDR3 is CASSLGGPSGNTIYF. DNA for the CDR3: TGTGCCAGCAGCTTGGGGGGGCCCTCTGGAAACACCATATATTTT.

This chain connects TRBV7-3 to TRBJ2-7; 8 bases fit TRBD2. With V trimmed by 7 bases and J by 9 bases, 11 bases remained unmatched. The CDR3 is 13 residues long. Looked up from germline, CDR1 is SGHTA and CDR2 is FQGTGA. This CDR3 reads CASKAGGGDTQYF. Written as DNA, the CDR3 is TGTGCCAGCAAGGCGGGAGGTGGAGATACGCAGTACTTC.

This chain links TRBV7-9 with TRBJ2-7, with 11 bases that match TRBD2. Germline CDR1 reads SEHNR; CDR2 reads FQNEAQ (reference sequence). The length of the CDR3 is 15 residues. The ends lost 5 bases at V and 7 bases at J; junction bases unmatched: 10. The CDR3 region has the DNA TGTGCCAGCAGCCCACTAGCGGGAGCGGCCAATGAGCAGTACTTC. Its translation: CASSPLAGAANEQYF.

This clonotype was recorded at least ten times. The CDR3 coding sequence is TGCAGCGTTGTGGGGGCAGGGAGTAAGACCCAGTACTTC. The encoded protein is CSVVGAGSKTQYF. The V and J genes are TRBV29-1 and TRBJ2-5; D possibly corresponds to TRBD1 (6 bases). The CDR3 is 13 amino acids. Germline loops: CDR1 SQVTM, CDR2 ANQGSEA. V lost 4 bases to trimming and J lost 6 bases, with 15 bases between them.

This clonotype showed up just a few times. This rearrangement joins TRBV24-1 to TRBJ2-7; D is ambiguous. The ends were cut back, 4 bases at V and 2 bases at J, with 20 bases in the middle. CDR1 is KGHDR, CDR2 SFDVKD, per germline. The CDR3 is 17 amino acids. The CDR3 DNA reads TGTGCCACCAGTGACTCTTCCGGCAGGACCCCACCCTACGAGCAGTACTTC. It is translated as CATSDSSGRTPPYEQYF.

J is TRBJ2-7 and V is TRBV5-4; D is uncertain. CDR1 is SGHNT and CDR2 is YYREEE in the germline V gene (reference sequence). The CDR3 loop spans 13 amino acids. Trimming left V 5 bases short and J 7 bases short, with 16 bases between. DNA of the CDR3: TGTGCCAGCAGTTTTTACGGCTTCAGTGAGCAGTACTTC. Translating gives CASSFYGFSEQYF.